This is a list of T cell receptor beta chains from one sample in a study of T-cell reconstitution after alpha-beta-depleted transplantation in children. MiXCR, applied by TCRdb to the PCR reads, yields one record per CDR3 protein. The top ten clones hold about 10% of a sample with 100,000 to 150,000 distinct CDR3 sequences, roughly 23% of them seen once. The sample consisted of PBMCs, mostly from graft donor cells, taken 180 days after TCRalphabeta/CD19-depleted stem cell transplant. Receptor source: a male patient aged 2 to 10 who had a stem cell transplant for chronic granulomatous disease, so the T cells may come from the graft donor. Both conserved end residues are part of each CDR3. Fields, in order: J gene, clone size, V gene, D gene, CDR3 DNA, CDR3 protein. D genes are given only for firm matches. The listing skips clone size in some rows; elsewhere it reads once, few, many or a size class.

>TRBJ2-1|many|TRBV28|.
TGTGCCAGCAGTTTGCCCTACAATGAGCAGTTCTTC
CASSLPYNEQFF
>TRBJ1-2|few|TRBV5-5|TRBD1
TGTGCCAGCAGAGGGACAGGGAAAGGCTACACCTTC
CASRGTGKGYTF
>TRBJ2-7|many|TRBV5-1|.
TGCGCCAGCAGCTTGGGTGGATCGGAGCAGTACTTC
CASSLGGSEQYF
>TRBJ1-5|.|TRBV20-1|.
TGCAGTGCTAAAGGCCCCAATCAGCCCCAGCATTTT
CSAKGPNQPQHF
>TRBJ2-5|.|TRBV12-3/TRBV12-4|.
TGTGCCAGCAGTTTCGGGACTCTTGGGGTGGAGACCCAGTACTTC
CASSFGTLGVETQYF
>TRBJ2-6|.|TRBV20-1|TRBD1
TGCAGTGCTAGAGTATTCGAGGGACAGGGCTCCCTCTCTGGGGCCAACGGCCTGACTTTC
CSARVFEGQGSLSGANGLTF
>TRBJ1-1|few|TRBV20-1|.
TGCAGTGCTAGAAAACAGGGCCCTAACACTGAAGCTTTCTTT
CSARKQGPNTEAFF
>TRBJ2-4|many|TRBV7-2|.
TGTGCCAGCAGCTTAGAAAAGGGGCTAGCCAAAAACATTCAGTACTTC
CASSLEKGLAKNIQYF
>TRBJ2-2|once|TRBV12-3/TRBV12-4|TRBD1
TGTGCCAGCAGTTTATCTCTCGGACAGGGCGCGAACACCGGGGAGCTGTTTTTT
CASSLSLGQGANTGELFF
>TRBJ2-4|.|TRBV29-1|.
TGCAGCGTTGTCCGGACGGTGGAACTAGCCAAAAACATTCAGTACTTC
CSVVRTVELAKNIQYF
>TRBJ2-5|.|TRBV5-1|TRBD1
TGCGCCAGCAGCCCAGGACAGGGACTCCAAGAGACCCAGTACTTC
CASSPGQGLQETQYF
>TRBJ2-1|few|TRBV20-1|.
TGCAGTGCTAGATCCCGCGCTAAACATTTTCCGTCCTACAATGAGCAGTTCTTC
CSARSRAKHFPSYNEQFF
>TRBJ1-5|many|TRBV12-3/TRBV12-4|.
TGTGCCAGCAGCCATGGGGGGGGCGATCAGCCCCAGCATTTT
CASSHGGGDQPQHF
>TRBJ2-1|many|TRBV3-1|TRBD2
TGTGCCAGCAGCCAAGATCTAGGACTAGCGGGAGAGGATGAGCAGTTCTTC
CASSQDLGLAGEDEQFF
>TRBJ1-4|.|TRBV20-1|.
TGCAGTGCTAGAGATACTAGTAAAGAAGCCCCTTTGGAAAAACTGTTTTTT
CSARDTSKEAPLEKLFF
>TRBJ2-1|.|TRBV9|.
TGTGCCAGCAGCGTAGCAACAGATAAGGGAGAGCAGTTCTTC
CASSVATDKGEQFF
>TRBJ2-3|few|TRBV5-1|.
TGCGCCAGCAGCTTGGGTAGGACGGCAGATACGCAGTATTTT
CASSLGRTADTQYF
>TRBJ1-2|few|TRBV12-3/TRBV12-4|.
TGTGCCAGCAGTTCTAACTATGGCTACACCTTC
CASSSNYGYTF
>TRBJ2-7|once|TRBV5-1|.
TGCGCCAGCAGCTTTCCGGCAGCCTACGAGCAGTACTTC
CASSFPAAYEQYF
>TRBJ2-7|many|TRBV20-1|.
TGCAGTGCTAGTCTCGGGCCCTACGAGCAGTACTTC
CSASLGPYEQYF
>TRBJ2-3|many|TRBV29-1|.
TGCAGCGTTTCCCCTCGACTAAGCACAGATACGCAGTATTTT
CSVSPRLSTDTQYF
>TRBJ2-1|many|TRBV4-1|TRBD1
TGCGCCAGCAGCTGGGACAGGGGTTCAACCTCCTACAATGAGCAGTTCTTC
CASSWDRGSTSYNEQFF
>TRBJ2-5|many|TRBV29-1|.
TGCAGCGTTGAACGACAGTGGGAGACCCAGTACTTC
CSVERQWETQYF
>TRBJ2-7|few|TRBV12-3/TRBV12-4|TRBD2
TGTGCCAGCAGTAACTATTTTAGCGGGGGGATCTACGAGCAGTACTTC
CASSNYFSGGIYEQYF
>TRBJ2-3|many|TRBV9|TRBD2
TGTGCCAGCAGCGTAGTTCGGGGGGGCTTATTCACAGATACGCAGTATTTT
CASSVVRGGLFTDTQYF
>TRBJ1-2|many|TRBV20-1|TRBD1
TGCAGTGCTAGAGATGCCCCTCGAGGACAGGCTAACTATGGCTACACCTTC
CSARDAPRGQANYGYTF
>TRBJ2-7|.|TRBV3-1|.
TGTGCCAGCAGCCAAGGGCCGGGGAGCTCCTACGAGCAGTACTTC
CASSQGPGSSYEQYF
>TRBJ2-1|once|TRBV12-3/TRBV12-4|.
TGTGCCAGCAGTTTTACCCGGGGACGGAATGAGCAGTTCTTC
CASSFTRGRNEQFF
>TRBJ2-5|many|TRBV5-1|.
TGCGCCAGCAGCTTCCCCGGGACAACTAAAGAGACCCAGTACTTC
CASSFPGTTKETQYF
>TRBJ2-3|.|TRBV5-1|TRBD1
TGCGCCAGCAGCAGAACGGGACAGGGGTTCACAGATACGCAGTATTTT
CASSRTGQGFTDTQYF
>TRBJ2-7|.|TRBV5-1|.
TGCGCCAGCAGCTTGGCAGTCTCTGGCGGCGAGCAGTACTTC
CASSLAVSGGEQYF
>TRBJ1-6|.|TRBV7-2|.
TGTGCCAGCAGCTTGTTCGGGGTGCAAAATTCACCCCTCCACTTT
CASSLFGVQNSPLHF
>TRBJ2-1|few|TRBV12-3/TRBV12-4|.
TGTGCCAGCAGTTTAAGGACGGTATCCTACAATGAGCAGTTCTTC
CASSLRTVSYNEQFF
>TRBJ2-5|.|TRBV20-1|TRBD2
TGCAGTGCTAGAAGCGGGAGGGGGGGGGAGACCCAGTACTTC
CSARSGRGGETQYF
>TRBJ2-7|many|TRBV28|TRBD2
TGTGCCAGCAGTTTAGGACTAGCGGGAGGAAAGTACGAGCAGTACTTC
CASSLGLAGGKYEQYF
>TRBJ2-2|.|TRBV9|.
TGTGCCAGCAGCGTAGTTTCGGGATCTGGGGAGCTGTTTTTT
CASSVVSGSGELFF
>TRBJ2-7|few|TRBV7-3|.
TGTGCCAGCAGCTTAATGGTTGGACGAGCGCAGTACTTC
CASSLMVGRAQYF
>TRBJ2-1|.|TRBV14|.
TGTGCCAGCAGCCAAGTCCAAACAGGGATTGATGAGCAGTTCTTC
CASSQVQTGIDEQFF
>TRBJ2-2|few|TRBV9|TRBD1
TGTGCCAGCAGCGTAGTTACAGGGGCCAACACCGGGGAGCTGTTTTTT
CASSVVTGANTGELFF
>TRBJ2-7|many|TRBV20-1|.
TGCAGTGCTTATGCCCGTATACGGGGAACCTACGAGCAGTACTTC
CSAYARIRGTYEQYF
>TRBJ1-5|many|TRBV20-1|TRBD1
TGCAGTGCTAAAGGACAGGGTGGCGGCGAGCCCCAGCATTTT
CSAKGQGGGEPQHF
>TRBJ2-7|many|TRBV20-1|TRBD1
TGCAGTGCTAGTGGGTGGGACAGGACCTCCTACGAGCAGTACTTC
CSASGWDRTSYEQYF
>TRBJ2-7|many|TRBV29-1|.
TGCAGCGTTGAAGATCGGGCCAGGACAACATCCTACGAGCAGTACTTC
CSVEDRARTTSYEQYF
>TRBJ2-3|many|TRBV14|.
TGTGCCAGCAGCCAGATTCACACAGATACGCAGTATTTT
CASSQIHTDTQYF
>TRBJ1-1|.|TRBV12-3/TRBV12-4|TRBD1
TGTGCCAGCAGACCCGGGACAGGGGGCTCCCAGGACACTGAAGCTTTCTTT
CASRPGTGGSQDTEAFF
>TRBJ1-5|many|TRBV5-1|.
TGCGCCAGCAGCCCCGGTTCAGGGTTGTCTCAGCCCCAGCATTTT
CASSPGSGLSQPQHF
>TRBJ2-7|many|TRBV5-1|.
TGCGCCAGCAGCTTTGAGGGCGTCTCCGAGCAGTACTTC
CASSFEGVSEQYF
>TRBJ1-2|.|TRBV27|TRBD1
TGTGCCAGCAGTTTGACAGGGGATGGCTACACCTTC
CASSLTGDGYTF
>TRBJ2-1|many|TRBV12-3/TRBV12-4|TRBD1
TGTGCCAGCAGTGGTACAGGGGGCGAGTTCTTC
CASSGTGGEFF
>TRBJ1-5|many|TRBV28|.
TGTGCCAGCAGTTTACAGGTCACCCATCAGCCCCAGCATTTT
CASSLQVTHQPQHF
>TRBJ2-1|few|TRBV7-9|.
TGTGCCAGCAGCTTAGGTCGTTCGGGTGAGCAGTTCTTC
CASSLGRSGEQFF
>TRBJ2-1|.|TRBV5-6|TRBD1
TGTGCCAGCAGCTGGACAGGGAGCAATGAGCAGTTCTTC
CASSWTGSNEQFF